The rows below give T cell receptor beta chains drawn from one sample of a study of T cell responses to AZD1222 COVID-19 vaccine. Measured with immunoSEQ multiplex PCR; TCRdb has only the in-frame clones, and not every one. There are roughly 80,000 clones in the sample; about nine tenths occur only once, and around 3.2% lies in the top ten. This specimen consisted of peripheral blood, obtained 28 days after the second AZD1222 dose. The receptor source for this set is an adult who received the AZD1222 COVID-19 vaccine. CDR3s include the opening cysteine and the closing phenylalanine or tryptophan. The D gene is left open where the match is weak. Only part of the rows carry a size: once, few, many, or a class if the clone is expanded.

D gene: -; clone size: -; J gene: TRBJ2-7; V gene: TRBV9; CDR3 DNA: TGTGCCAGCACCACACGGGGGGCGGGGCCTGGATACGAGCAGTACTTC; CDR3 protein: CASTTRGAGPGYEQYF
D gene: TRBD1; clone size: -; J gene: TRBJ1-6; V gene: TRBV6-5; CDR3 DNA: TGTGCCATCCGGACAGGGGATAATTCACCCCTCCACTTT; CDR3 protein: CAIRTGDNSPLHF
D gene: -; clone size: -; J gene: TRBJ2-7; V gene: TRBV24-1; CDR3 DNA: TGTGCCACCTCCGAGGGCGGGTACGAGCAGTACTTC; CDR3 protein: CATSEGGYEQYF
D gene: -; clone size: -; J gene: TRBJ1-2; V gene: TRBV18; CDR3 DNA: TGTGCCAGCTCACCACCTGTTGGGGGCTATGGCTACACCTTC; CDR3 protein: CASSPPVGGYGYTF
D gene: -; clone size: -; J gene: TRBJ1-1; V gene: TRBV2; CDR3 DNA: TGTGCCAGCAGTGAAGTTGGGGCTGGTGAAGCTTTCTTT; CDR3 protein: CASSEVGAGEAFF
D gene: -; clone size: -; J gene: TRBJ2-1; V gene: TRBV5-1; CDR3 DNA: TGCGCCAGCAGCTTGATCTATGCCAATGAGCAGTTCTTC; CDR3 protein: CASSLIYANEQFF
D gene: TRBD1; clone size: -; J gene: TRBJ1-2; V gene: TRBV7-3; CDR3 DNA: TGTGCCAGCAGCCGGGGACAGGGTAACGGCTACACCTTC; CDR3 protein: CASSRGQGNGYTF
D gene: -; clone size: -; J gene: TRBJ2-1; V gene: TRBV7-9; CDR3 DNA: TGTGCCAGCAGCCTTACAGTCCGGGATGAGCAGTTCTTC; CDR3 protein: CASSLTVRDEQFF
D gene: TRBD2; clone size: -; J gene: TRBJ2-1; V gene: TRBV2; CDR3 DNA: TGTGCCAGAACCACCGGGACTAGCGGGAGGACCTACAATGAGCAGTTCTTC; CDR3 protein: CARTTGTSGRTYNEQFF
D gene: -; clone size: once; J gene: TRBJ2-6; V gene: TRBV24-1; CDR3 DNA: TGTGCCACGGCCCGGGGGTCTGGGGCCAACGTCCTGACTTTC; CDR3 protein: CATARGSGANVLTF
D gene: TRBD1; clone size: -; J gene: TRBJ1-5; V gene: TRBV19; CDR3 DNA: TGTGCCAGTACTCCCACCGGGACAGCCTCCTGGCAGCCCCAGCATTTT; CDR3 protein: CASTPTGTASWQPQHF